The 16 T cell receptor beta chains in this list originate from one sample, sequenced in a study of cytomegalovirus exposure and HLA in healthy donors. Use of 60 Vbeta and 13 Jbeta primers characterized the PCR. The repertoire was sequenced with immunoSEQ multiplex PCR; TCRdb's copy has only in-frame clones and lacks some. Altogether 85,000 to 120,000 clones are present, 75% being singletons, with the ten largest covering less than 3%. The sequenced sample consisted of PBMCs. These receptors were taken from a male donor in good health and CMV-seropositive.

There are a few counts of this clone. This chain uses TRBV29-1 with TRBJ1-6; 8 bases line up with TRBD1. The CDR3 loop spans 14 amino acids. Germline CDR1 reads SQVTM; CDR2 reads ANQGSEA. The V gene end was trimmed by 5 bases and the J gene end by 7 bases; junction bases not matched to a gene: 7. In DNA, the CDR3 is TGCAGCGTTACTCAGGGGGCGGTAAATTCACCCCTCCACTTT. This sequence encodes CSVTQGAVNSPLHF.

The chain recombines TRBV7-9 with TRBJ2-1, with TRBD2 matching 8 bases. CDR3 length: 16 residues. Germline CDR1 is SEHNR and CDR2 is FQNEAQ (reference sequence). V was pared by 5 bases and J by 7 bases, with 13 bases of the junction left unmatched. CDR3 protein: CASSPTGGSAKNEQFF. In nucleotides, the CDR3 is TGTGCCAGCAGCCCTACGGGGGGGAGTGCTAAAAATGAGCAGTTCTTC.

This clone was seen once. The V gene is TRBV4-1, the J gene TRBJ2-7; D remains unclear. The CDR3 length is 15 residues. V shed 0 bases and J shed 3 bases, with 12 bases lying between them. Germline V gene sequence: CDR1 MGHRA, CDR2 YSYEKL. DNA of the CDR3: TGCGCCAGCAGCCAAGATCCTACCGACTTCTACGAGCAGTACTTC. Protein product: CASSQDPTDFYEQYF.

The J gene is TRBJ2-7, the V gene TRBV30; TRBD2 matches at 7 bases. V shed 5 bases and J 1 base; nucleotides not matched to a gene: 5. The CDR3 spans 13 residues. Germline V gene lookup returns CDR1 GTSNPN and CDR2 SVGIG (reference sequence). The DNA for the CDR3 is TGTGCCTGGCGACTAGCTGCATCCTACGAGCAGTACTTC. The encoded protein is CAWRLAASYEQYF.

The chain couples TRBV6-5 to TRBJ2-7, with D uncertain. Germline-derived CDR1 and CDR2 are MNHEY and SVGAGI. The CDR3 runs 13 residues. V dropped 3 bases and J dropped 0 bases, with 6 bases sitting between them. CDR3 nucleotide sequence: TGTGCCAGCAGTTATAGCCGCTCCTACGAGCAGTACTTC. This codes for CASSYSRSYEQYF.

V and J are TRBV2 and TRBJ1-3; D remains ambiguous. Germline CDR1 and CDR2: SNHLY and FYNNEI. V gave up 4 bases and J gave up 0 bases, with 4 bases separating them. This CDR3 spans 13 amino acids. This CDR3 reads CASSVLSGNTIYF. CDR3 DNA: TGTGCCAGCAGTGTACTCTCTGGAAACACCATATATTTT.

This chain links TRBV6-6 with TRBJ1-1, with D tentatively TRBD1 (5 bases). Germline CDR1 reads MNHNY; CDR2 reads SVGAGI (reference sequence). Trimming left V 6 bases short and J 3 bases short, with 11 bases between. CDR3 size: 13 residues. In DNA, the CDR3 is TGTGCCAGCAGCGGTCAGGGATACACTGAAGCTTTCTTT. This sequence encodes CASSGQGYTEAFF.

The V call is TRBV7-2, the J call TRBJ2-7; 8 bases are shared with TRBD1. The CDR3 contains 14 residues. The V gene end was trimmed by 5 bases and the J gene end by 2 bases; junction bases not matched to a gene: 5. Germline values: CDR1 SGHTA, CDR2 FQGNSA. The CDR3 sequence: CASSLMTGAYEQYF. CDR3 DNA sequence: TGTGCCAGCAGCCTGATGACAGGGGCCTACGAGCAGTACTTC.

CDR3 sequence (DNA): TGTGCCAGCAGTCAACCTAATGGTGTCATATATTTT. As protein: CASSQPNGVIYF. The chain recombines TRBV25-1 with TRBJ1-3, with D unresolved. This CDR3 has 12 residues. Germline V gene sequence: CDR1 MGHDK, CDR2 SYGVNS. V lost 5 bases to trimming and J lost 12 bases, with 14 bases between them.

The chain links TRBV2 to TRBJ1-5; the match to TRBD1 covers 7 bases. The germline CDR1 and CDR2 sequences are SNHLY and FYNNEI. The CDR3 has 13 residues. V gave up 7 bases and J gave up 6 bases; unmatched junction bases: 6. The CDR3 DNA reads TGTGCCAGCACCCGACAGGGCGCTCAGCCCCAGCATTTT. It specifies CASTRQGAQPQHF.

The CDR3 DNA sequence: TGTGCCAGCAGCTTAGTCTATCGACGGGGGGACTACAATGAGCAGTTCTTC. Translated: CASSLVYRRGDYNEQFF. The chain is built from TRBV7-6 and TRBJ2-1, with 7 bases lining up with TRBD2. The CDR3 is 17 amino acids. Trimming cost V 1 base and J 3 bases; bases outside gene matches: 9. CDR1 and CDR2 from the germline V gene are SGHVS and FNYEAQ.

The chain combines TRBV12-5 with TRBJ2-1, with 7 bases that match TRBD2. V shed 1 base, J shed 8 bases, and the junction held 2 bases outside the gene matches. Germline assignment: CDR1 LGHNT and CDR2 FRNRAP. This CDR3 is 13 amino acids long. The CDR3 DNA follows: TGTGCTAGTGGTTTGGATGGGGGGGATGAGCAGTTCTTC. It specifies CASGLDGGDEQFF.

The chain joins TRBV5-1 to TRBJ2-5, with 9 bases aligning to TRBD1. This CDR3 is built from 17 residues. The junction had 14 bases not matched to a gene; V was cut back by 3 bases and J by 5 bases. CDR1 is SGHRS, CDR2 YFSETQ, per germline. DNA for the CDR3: TGCGCCAGCAGCTACCCTGACAGGGGGGGACGGGGCGAGACCCAGTACTTC. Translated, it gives CASSYPDRGGRGETQYF.

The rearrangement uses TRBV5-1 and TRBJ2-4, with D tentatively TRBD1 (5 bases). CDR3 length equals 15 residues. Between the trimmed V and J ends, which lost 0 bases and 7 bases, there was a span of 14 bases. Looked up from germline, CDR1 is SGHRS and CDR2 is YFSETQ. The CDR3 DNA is TGCGCCAGCAGCTTGGGGGTAGGGGTAGGGAACATTCAGTACTTC. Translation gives CASSLGVGVGNIQYF.

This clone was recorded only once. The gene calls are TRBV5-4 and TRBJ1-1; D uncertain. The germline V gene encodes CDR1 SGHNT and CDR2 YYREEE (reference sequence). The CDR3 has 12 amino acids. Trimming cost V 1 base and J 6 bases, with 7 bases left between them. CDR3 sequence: CASSLSNSEAFF. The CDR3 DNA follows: TGTGCCAGCAGCTTGAGTAACTCTGAAGCTTTCTTT.

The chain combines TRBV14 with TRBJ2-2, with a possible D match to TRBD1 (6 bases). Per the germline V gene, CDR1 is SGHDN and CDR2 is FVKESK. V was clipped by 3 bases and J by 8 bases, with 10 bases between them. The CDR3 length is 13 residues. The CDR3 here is CASSHGTPGELFF. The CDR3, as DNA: TGTGCCAGCAGCCACGGGACACCGGGGGAGCTGTTTTTT. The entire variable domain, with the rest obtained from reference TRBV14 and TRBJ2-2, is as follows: EAGVTQFPSHSVIEKGQTVTLRCDPISGHDNLYWYRRVMGKEIKFLLHFVKESKQDESGMPNNRFLAERTGGTYSTLKVQPAELEDSGVYFCASSHGTPGELFFGEGSRLTVL.